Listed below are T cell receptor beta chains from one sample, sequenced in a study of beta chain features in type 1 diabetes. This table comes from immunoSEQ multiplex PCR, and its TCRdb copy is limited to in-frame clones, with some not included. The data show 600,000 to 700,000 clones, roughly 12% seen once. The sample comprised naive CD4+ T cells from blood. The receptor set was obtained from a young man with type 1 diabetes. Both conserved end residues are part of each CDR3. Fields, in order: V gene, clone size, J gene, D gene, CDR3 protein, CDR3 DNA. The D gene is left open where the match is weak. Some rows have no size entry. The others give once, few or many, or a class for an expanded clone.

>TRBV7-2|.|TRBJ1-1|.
CASSLEPGIEAFF
TGTGCCAGCAGCTTAGAGCCGGGAATTGAAGCTTTCTTT
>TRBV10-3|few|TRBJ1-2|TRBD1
CAISEWGTGAGYTF
TGTGCCATCAGTGAGTGGGGGACAGGTGCTGGCTACACCTTC
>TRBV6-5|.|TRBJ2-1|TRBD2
CASSYYGGGNNEQFF
TGTGCCAGCAGTTACTACGGCGGGGGAAACAATGAGCAGTTCTTC
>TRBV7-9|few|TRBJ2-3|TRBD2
CADRTSATDTQYF
TGTGCCGATAGGACTAGCGCCACAGATACGCAGTATTTT
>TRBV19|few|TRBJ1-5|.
CASSPGRNNQPQHF
TGTGCCAGTAGCCCCGGCAGGAACAATCAGCCCCAGCATTTT
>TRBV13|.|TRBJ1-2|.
CASRRGGTLKYGYTF
TGTGCCAGCAGGAGGGGAGGGACGTTGAAGTATGGCTACACCTTC
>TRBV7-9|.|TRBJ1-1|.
CASSLRRGVNTEAFF
TGTGCCAGCAGCTTGAGGCGCGGGGTGAACACTGAAGCTTTCTTT
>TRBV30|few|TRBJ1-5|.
CAWSGDSNQPQHF
TGTGCCTGGAGTGGGGACAGCAATCAGCCCCAGCATTTT
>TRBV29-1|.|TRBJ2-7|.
CSVRGAYEQYF
TGCAGCGTTCGAGGGGCCTACGAGCAGTACTTC
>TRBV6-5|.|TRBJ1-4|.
CASSLQGGLGEKLFF
TGTGCCAGCAGTCTACAGGGAGGTCTTGGTGAAAAACTGTTTTTT